The source of this T cell receptor (beta chain) is a study of shared clonotypes between healthy human individuals. Among the donors, all were Caucasian adults who lived in Nashville, Tennessee. CDR1 SGDLS and CDR2 YYNGEE come from the germline V gene. The V and J ends lost 3 bases and 2 bases, in that order; junction bases with no gene match: 7. This CDR3 has 16 residues. Splitting of each subset's genomic DNA was done evenly across several immunoSEQ plates. Libraries were prepared by immunoSEQ multiplex PCR; TCRdb keeps only in-frame clonotypes and omits some of them. The sample has 450,000 or so clones; approximately 71% are singletons.

The chain uses TRBV9 and TRBJ2-3; 9 nucleotides match TRBD2. This TCR derives from a middle-aged woman in good health. Some clones in this sample may be carry-over from other donors' samples. The sample comprised PBMCs. CDR3 nucleotide sequence: TGTGCCAGCAGCGCCCAGGCTAGCGGGAACACAGATACGCAGTATTTT. It translates to CASSAQASGNTDTQYF.